This T cell receptor beta chain emerged from a study of blood T cell repertoires in COVID-19 (TCRdb year 2020). Broadly, across the study: Samples covering the acute and convalescent phases of COVID-19 were provided by collaborators in the United States, Italy and Spain. The prospective study material was composed of cDNA or gDNA derived from T cells, B-cell-depleted T cells, or PBMCs. Subjects who had been exposed to COVID-19, were actively infected with it, or had recovered from it provided the deeply sampled blood TCRbeta repertoires that made up the dataset. The repertoires were made available in a free public database intended to serve as a resource for research on the immune response to SARS-CoV-2. The samples were drawn from the first 160 participants of the ongoing ImmuneRACE study and from 1,254 subjects provided by 6 global collaborators. The sample metadata nearly always contained a de-identified subject ID, COVID-19 status, age in years and sex. HLA class I and class II types, where available, came from metadata supplied by the sample provider rather than from assay-based typing.

The CDR3 starts with the cysteine, ends with the phenylalanine, and has 13 residues. The sequence is cut down to CDR3 DNA, 39 bases in frame from base 1. Based on the germline V gene, the CDR1 and CDR2 sequences are SGHNT and YENEEA. The V end loses 4 bases and the J end loses 6 bases, and a stretch of 13 bases separates them. The paper's findings and limits, for the study overall: Clinical and demographic metadata were provided uncurated, with the amount varying by source and participant.

Whole blood was collected in K2EDTA tubes by collaborating institutions according to the institutions' own protocols. For TCRbeta analysis, collaborators shipped samples as frozen whole blood, isolated PBMCs, or DNA extracted from either of those sample types. The immunoSEQ Assay, a bias-controlled multiplex PCR, was used to amplify TCRbeta CDR3 regions from genomic DNA. The authors processed their data as follows. The number of nucleated cells in each sample was estimated by amplification of reference gene primers within the assay. To quantify the absolute abundance of each unique TCRbeta CDR3 rearrangement, sequence reads were collapsed and filtered. For each sample, productive Simpson clonality was calculated as the square root of Simpson's diversity index over productive rearrangements. Here the immuneACCESS table is served through TCRdb, limited to in-frame sequences with V and J called. Missing clones are a known gap in these copies; in checked studies unresolved V genes cover under half, and the rest lacks a known reason. The V and J calls and the clone size are those of that table, but D and trimming were determined from the DNA. The sample table records about 120,000 clones; 85% of these occur just once. Of the sample, under 13% is held by the ten largest clones.

As regards this clone: Its cognate antigen has yet to be identified. Base qualities are not at hand, and no much larger clone is one base apart.

In this chain, TRBV11-3 is recombined with TRBJ2-7; the D gene is perhaps TRBD1, on 6 matching bases. Sequences were obtained from peripheral blood. The source of this sequence is a man of 80 years or more with acute or convalescent COVID-19. The CDR3: CASSSFSQGEQYF. The sequenced DNA is TGTGCCAGCAGCTCTTTCTCACAGGGCGAGCAGTACTTC. Here the CDR3 is joined to the reference TRBV11-3 and TRBJ2-7 genes, and the full variable domain is: EAGVVQSPRYKIIEKKQPVAFWCNPISGHNTLYWYLQNLGQGPELLIRYENEEAVDDSQLPKDRFSAERLKGVDSTLKIQPAELGDSAVYLCASSSFSQGEQYFGPGTRLTVT.